This entry lists 14 T cell receptor beta chains sequenced from one sample in a study of Graves' ophthalmopathy and Graves' hyperthyroidism. The study amplified TCR beta CDR3 regions using RNA transcripts. The first-round RT-PCR employed HTBI primers together with the Qiagen OneStep RT-PCR kit. A multiplex PCR was then performed as the second round. TCRdb analysed the multiplex PCR reads with MiXCR anew, one entry per CDR3 protein. This sample carries hundreds of thousands of distinct CDR3 sequences, over 40% of them seen once, and the ten largest clones take 3.3%. The sequencing input was peripheral blood. The receptors were gathered from an adult man with Graves' ophthalmopathy.

This clonotype has just a few counts. The gene calls are TRBV30 and TRBJ2-7; D might be TRBD1 (6 bases). The CDR3 length is 12 residues. Germline CDR1 and CDR2: GTSNPN and SVGIG (reference sequence). The germline V and J ends were trimmed by 3 bases and 3 bases, with 9 bases remaining between them. The CDR3 is CAWSGQFYEQYF. The DNA for the CDR3 is TGTGCCTGGAGCGGACAGTTCTACGAGCAGTACTTC.

This clonotype was counted a few times. This sequence joins TRBV5-5 and TRBJ1-3, with D perhaps TRBD1 (6 bases). V lost 5 bases and J 0 bases, leaving 15 bases between the germline ends. The CDR3 has 16 amino acids. Germline V gene lookup returns CDR1 SGHKS and CDR2 YYEKEE (reference sequence). CDR3 in DNA: TGTGCCAGCAGTTACTCCGGGACAAGCTCTGGAAACACCATATATTTT. The encoded protein is CASSYSGTSSGNTIYF.

This clonotype was seen a single time. V usage is TRBV5-1 and J usage is TRBJ2-5; 8 nucleotides line up with TRBD1. The germline V gene has CDR1 SGHRS and CDR2 YFSETQ. J lost 7 bases, V lost 2 bases, and 16 bases had no gene match. This CDR3 comprises 17 residues. CDR3 sequence (DNA): TGCGCCAGCAGCTTACAGGGGGACAGGACCACCGGGAGGACCCAGTACTTC. It specifies CASSLQGDRTTGRTQYF.

The V and J genes are TRBV15 and TRBJ2-5, with 8 bases that match TRBD2. The CDR3 contains 15 residues. J was trimmed by 1 base and V by 3 bases; bases with no gene match: 4. Looked up from germline, CDR1 is LNHNV and CDR2 is YYDKDF (reference sequence). CDR3 loop: CATSSAGLAQETQYF. The CDR3 nucleotides read TGTGCCACCAGCAGCGCCGGACTAGCCCAAGAGACCCAGTACTTC.

This clonotype has only a few counts. This chain joins TRBV2 and TRBJ1-5; perhaps TRBD1 as D (5 bases). Trimming took off 4 bases at V and 3 bases at J, with 10 bases between the two ends. Germline assignment: CDR1 SNHLY and CDR2 FYNNEI. The CDR3 is made up of 14 amino acids. The CDR3 loop is CASSGTGTNQPQHF. In DNA, the CDR3 is TGTGCCAGCAGTGGAACCGGGACCAATCAGCCCCAGCATTTT.

Ten or more counts support this clonotype. V usage is TRBV6-5 and J usage is TRBJ2-5; D is unresolved. CDR1 is MNHEY, CDR2 SVGAGI, per germline. Trimming removed 0 bases from V and 0 bases from J, with 5 bases in between. This CDR3 has 14 residues. The CDR3: CASSYSRHQETQYF. The CDR3, as DNA: TGTGCCAGCAGTTACTCGAGGCACCAAGAGACCCAGTACTTC.

This clonotype was recorded once. The genes are TRBV7-8 and TRBJ2-5; 11 bases are a match to TRBD2. CDR3 size: 16 residues. Germline V gives CDR1 SGHVS, CDR2 FQNEAQ. Trimming removed 1 base from V and 3 bases from J; junction bases left unmatched: 4. The CDR3 loop is CASSLGLAGTKETQYF. CDR3 DNA: TGTGCCAGCAGCTTAGGACTAGCGGGGACCAAAGAGACCCAGTACTTC.

This clonotype was seen at least ten times. V gene TRBV7-9 combines with J gene TRBJ1-1, with 7 bases matching TRBD1. The CDR3 has 15 residues. Germline lookup yields CDR1 SEHNR and CDR2 FQNEAQ (reference sequence). V lost 5 bases, J lost 4 bases, and 10 bases stayed unmatched. The CDR3 DNA reads as TGTGCCAGCAGCCCACTGACAGGGCTCCGCACTGAAGCTTTCTTT. It translates to CASSPLTGLRTEAFF.

The genes are TRBV6-1 and TRBJ1-4; TRBD1 is a possible D gene (5 bases). Per the germline V gene, CDR1 is MNHNS and CDR2 is SASEGT. This CDR3 region has 16 residues. The V gene lost 0 bases and the J gene lost 5 bases, with 13 bases spanning the gap. Written as DNA, the CDR3 is TGTGCCAGCAGTGAAGCGGTTTTTCAGGGAAATGAAAAACTGTTTTTT. It translates to CASSEAVFQGNEKLFF.

This clonotype came up many times. The genes are TRBV7-8 and TRBJ2-2, with 8 nucleotides matching TRBD1. The CDR3 covers 18 residues. Trimming took 1 base from V and 1 from J; bases not matched to a gene: 8. CDR1 SGHVS and CDR2 FQNEAQ come from the germline V gene. The CDR3 spells CASSLVLFGTGNTGELFF. The DNA of the CDR3 is TGTGCCAGCAGCTTAGTCCTTTTCGGGACAGGGAACACCGGGGAGCTGTTTTTT.

The chain is built from TRBV20-1 and TRBJ2-5, with 9 bases lining up with TRBD2. The CDR3 totals 13 residues. Germline V CDR1 and CDR2: DFQATT, SNEGSKA (reference sequence). V dropped 1 base and J dropped 12; count of bases not matched to a gene: 9. CDR3 region: CSARAPSGVGEYF. CDR3 nucleotides: TGCAGTGCTAGAGCCCCTAGCGGGGTGGGGGAGTACTTC.

This clonotype was counted ten times or more. The rearrangement joins TRBV3-1 to TRBJ1-2; no definite D call. V was pared by 1 base and J by 4 bases, with 4 bases between. Germline assignment: CDR1 LGHDT and CDR2 YNNKEL (reference sequence). The CDR3 is 12 amino acids. CDR3 region: CASSQASYGYTF. The CDR3 DNA reads TGTGCCAGCAGCCAAGCAAGCTATGGCTACACCTTC.

This clonotype was seen ten or more times. The rearrangement uses TRBV19 and TRBJ1-5; D gene uncertain. Germline lookup yields CDR1 LNHDA and CDR2 SQIVND (reference sequence). CDR3 length: 14 residues. The V gene lost 5 bases and the J gene lost 2 bases, with 10 bases spanning the gap. This CDR3 is CASSARQGNQPQHF. The CDR3 nucleotides are TGTGCCAGTAGTGCCCGGCAGGGCAATCAGCCCCAGCATTTT.

V is TRBV29-1 and J is TRBJ2-7; the match to TRBD1 covers 9 bases. The CDR3 spans 17 residues. Trimming at V came to 5 bases and at J to 2 bases, leaving 16 bases not matched to a gene. In germline, CDR1 is SQVTM, CDR2 ANQGSEA. The CDR3 nucleotides are TGCAGCGTTCCTACGGGACAGGGTGTCCGGAACACCTACGAGCAGTACTTC. Translated, it gives CSVPTGQGVRNTYEQYF.